These 24 T cell receptor beta chains came from one sample sequenced in a study of Graves' ophthalmopathy and Graves' hyperthyroidism. RNA transcripts yielded amplified TCR beta CDR3 regions. First-round RT-PCR employed HTBI primers, with a second-round multiplex PCR after it. Each CDR3 protein is one row after TCRdb ran MiXCR on the multiplex PCR reads. The sample contains 600,000 to 950,000 distinct CDR3 sequences, about 44% of which appear only once. The source material was peripheral blood. The receptors were gathered from an adult man with Graves' ophthalmopathy.

Worth noting for this clonotype: This may be a read error, as it is one base from a much larger clone. This sequence joins TRBV7-2 and TRBJ1-4; no firm D call. This CDR3 is built from 15 residues. CDR1 SGHTA and CDR2 FQGNSA come from the germline V gene. This CDR3 is CASSLAGSPSEKLLF. CDR3 in DNA: TGTGCCAGCAGCTTAGCGGGAAGCCCTTCCGAAAAACTGCTTTTT.

This clonotype was counted ten times or more. CDR3 in amino acids: CASSLAMTRAGGMNTEAFF. CDR3 DNA: TGTGCCAGCAGCTTAGCGATGACACGGGCGGGAGGGATGAACACTGAAGCTTTCTTT. The V call is TRBV7-8, the J call TRBJ1-1; D gene uncertain. V lost 0 bases and J 0 bases, leaving 20 bases between the germline ends. The CDR3 loop spans 19 amino acids. Germline CDR1 SGHVS, CDR2 FQNEAQ.

This clonotype was counted between two and nine times. The V gene is TRBV25-1, the J gene TRBJ1-6, with D uncertain. The CDR3 is 16 residues long. Deletions cut 3 bases from V and 3 bases from J, with 12 bases between. Germline V gives CDR1 MGHDK, CDR2 SYGVNS. CDR3 loop: CASSDSAGYYNSPLHF. In DNA form, the CDR3 reads TGTGCCAGCAGTGATAGTGCCGGGTACTATAATTCACCCCTCCACTTT.

V and J are TRBV7-9 and TRBJ2-6; D call uncertain. The V end was cut by 1 base, the J end by 3 bases, with 13 bases between. Looked up from germline, CDR1 is SEHNR and CDR2 is FQNEAQ (reference sequence). CDR3 length equals 17 residues. The CDR3 reads CASSLVYAGVGANVLTF. The CDR3 coding sequence is TGTGCCAGCAGCTTAGTTTATGCTGGGGTTGGGGCCAACGTCCTGACTTTC.

The rearrangement uses TRBV9 and TRBJ2-2; weak D call: TRBD2 (5 bases). CDR1 is SGDLS and CDR2 is YYNGEE in the germline V gene. The CDR3 length is 13 residues. The V end was cut by 2 bases, the J end by 8 bases, with 10 bases between. The CDR3 coding sequence is TGTGCCAGCAGCGTTGAGGGTTGGGGGGAGCTGTTTTTT. Residues: CASSVEGWGELFF.

This clonotype has ten or more counts. This chain links TRBV9 with TRBJ1-6, with D tentatively TRBD1 (5 bases). V lost 4 bases and J 9 bases, leaving 14 bases between the germline ends. Germline CDR1 SGDLS, CDR2 YYNGEE. The CDR3 length is 14 residues. Written as DNA, the CDR3 is TGTGCCAGCAGCTACGGGCAGGGTAGTTCACCCCTCCACTTT. This sequence encodes CASSYGQGSSPLHF.

V usage is TRBV5-6 and J usage is TRBJ1-3; D might be TRBD1 (5 bases). Trimming cost V 5 bases and J 0 bases, with 9 bases left between them. Germline values: CDR1 SGHDT, CDR2 YYEEEE. The CDR3 runs 14 residues. DNA of the CDR3: TGTGCCAGCAGAAGCCAGGGCTCTGGAAACACCATATATTTT. The encoded protein is CASRSQGSGNTIYF. Full variable domain (rest looked up from reference TRBV5-6 and TRBJ1-3): DAGVTQSPTHLIKTRGQQVTLRCSPKSGHDTVSWYQQALGQGPQFIFQYYEEEERQRGNFPDRFSGHQFPNYSSELNVNALLLGDSALYLCASRSQGSGNTIYFGEGSWLTVV.

About this clonotype: A clone one base away is much larger, so this may be a read error. V usage is TRBV7-2 and J usage is TRBJ2-5; 15 bases are shared with TRBD2. Germline CDR1 SGHTA, CDR2 FQGNSA. This CDR3 spans 17 amino acids. The J segment lost 4 bases and the V segment lost 5 bases, leaving 8 bases of the junction unmatched. The CDR3 sequence is CASSILGLAGGPETQYF. CDR3 nucleotides: TGTGCCAGCAGCATATTGGGACTAGCGGGAGGTCCAGAGACCCAGTACTTC.

This clonotype was seen ten or more times. V and J are TRBV7-7 and TRBJ2-5; D unclear. Germline V gene data show CDR1 as SSHAT and CDR2 as FNYEAQ (reference sequence). Trimming cost V 6 bases and J 6 bases, with 20 bases left between them. The CDR3 has 15 amino acids. CDR3: CASSPDRTVGQTQYF. CDR3 coding DNA: TGTGCCAGCAGTCCGGACCGGACGGTGGGTCAGACCCAGTACTTC.

This sequence joins TRBV19 and TRBJ2-7; 11 positions agree with TRBD2. CDR3 size: 17 residues. V trimming: 3 bases; J trimming: 4 bases; junction bases outside the gene matches: 11. CDR1 and CDR2 from the germline V gene are LNHDA and SQIVND (reference sequence). DNA of the CDR3: TGTGCCAGTAGTATTATCCCGACTAGCGGGACGAGATACGAGCAGTACTTC. This codes for CASSIIPTSGTRYEQYF.

This clonotype has at least ten counts. The rearrangement joins TRBV2 to TRBJ1-2; weak D call: TRBD1 (6 bases). Germline CDR1 reads SNHLY; CDR2 reads FYNNEI. Trimming pared 7 bases from V and 4 bases from J, leaving 19 bases between. The CDR3 has 15 amino acids. The CDR3 region has the DNA TGTGCCAGCACCCTAGCTGGGGGGCGCGGCTATGGCTACACCTTC. It yields the protein CASTLAGGRGYGYTF.

V and J are TRBV29-1 and TRBJ1-2; 9 nucleotides agree with TRBD1. Trimming removed 6 bases from V and 5 bases from J; junction bases left unmatched: 4. The CDR3 extends over 12 amino acids. CDR1 and CDR2 from the germline V gene are SQVTM and ANQGSEA. Here the CDR3 DNA reads TGCAGCGTGGGACAGGGCTTTTATGGCTACACCTTC. It encodes CSVGQGFYGYTF.

This clonotype has at least ten counts. The V call is TRBV15, the J call TRBJ1-2; 9 nucleotides align to TRBD1. The V gene's germline CDR1 is LNHNV and CDR2 YYDKDF (reference sequence). With V trimmed by 0 bases and J by 7 bases, 15 bases remained unmatched. CDR3 length: 18 amino acids. The chain's CDR3 is CATSRDLNTSGQGSGYTF. For the CDR3, the DNA is TGTGCCACCAGCAGAGATCTGAATACATCGGGACAGGGAAGTGGCTACACCTTC. The full variable domain, rest sourced from reference TRBV15 and TRBJ1-2, is DAMVIQNPRYQVTQFGKPVTLSCSQTLNHNVMYWYQQKSSQAPKLLFHYYDKDFNNEADTPDNFQSRRPNTSFCFLDIRSPGLGDTAMYLCATSRDLNTSGQGSGYTFGSGTRLTVV.

This clonotype was counted at least ten times. The V call is TRBV7-9, the J call TRBJ1-6; D is ambiguous. The CDR3 has 13 residues. Germline V gene data show CDR1 as SEHNR and CDR2 as FQNEAQ (reference sequence). V dropped 4 bases and J dropped 14 bases, with 15 bases sitting between them. The chain's CDR3 is CASSSDGFMTLHF. The CDR3 nucleotides are TGTGCCAGCAGCTCAGACGGTTTTATGACCCTCCACTTT.

This clonotype occurred many times. The rearrangement links TRBV5-6 to TRBJ1-1, with 9 nucleotides matching TRBD1. CDR1 and CDR2 from the germline V gene are SGHDT and YYEEEE. CDR3 length: 15 residues. Trimming took 4 bases from V and 4 from J; bases not matched to a gene: 8. As DNA, the CDR3 is TGTGCCAGCAGCCCCAGGACAGGGGCAGGCACTGAAGCTTTCTTT. Translating it yields CASSPRTGAGTEAFF.

The chain couples TRBV7-4 to TRBJ2-3; 9 nucleotides align to TRBD2. Looked up from germline, CDR1 is SGHVT and CDR2 is SQSDAQ. The CDR3 has 15 amino acids. The J segment lost 7 bases and the V segment lost 0 bases, leaving 5 bases of the junction unmatched. CDR3 amino acids: CASSLAAGGLNTQYF. The CDR3 DNA reads as TGTGCCAGCAGCTTAGCAGCGGGAGGTCTCAATACGCAGTATTTT.

This clonotype was recorded a few times. The J gene is TRBJ1-2, the V gene TRBV14; tentatively, D is TRBD1 (6 bases). The V end lost 0 bases, the J end lost 0 bases, and 11 bases lay between the germline ends. CDR1 and CDR2 from the germline V gene are SGHDN and FVKESK. The length of the CDR3 is 16 residues. CDR3 residues: CASSQERDIANYGYTF. CDR3 bases: TGTGCCAGCAGCCAAGAGAGGGACATCGCTAACTATGGCTACACCTTC.

This clonotype has more than one count but fewer than ten. The chain has TRBV5-4 and TRBJ1-6; D possibly corresponds to TRBD1 (5 bases). The CDR3 contains 16 residues. Germline CDR1 reads SGHNT; CDR2 reads YYREEE (reference sequence). The ends were cut back, 0 bases at V and 6 bases at J, with 13 bases in the middle. The CDR3 is CASSLGQGSGNSPLHF. Here the CDR3 DNA reads TGTGCCAGCAGCTTGGGTCAGGGTTCGGGTAATTCACCCCTCCACTTT.

This rearrangement joins TRBV5-5 to TRBJ2-7; 8 bases are shared with TRBD2. The CDR3 runs 16 residues. CDR1 SGHKS and CDR2 YYEKEE come from the germline V gene (reference sequence). The trim removed 0 bases at V and 2 bases at J, leaving 7 bases unmatched. CDR3 nucleotide sequence: TGTGCCAGCAGCTTGGCCTCGGGGGGGCACCCCTACGAGCAGTACTTC. It is translated as CASSLASGGHPYEQYF.

Details on this clonotype: A read error may explain this, as a much larger clone is one base away. The DNA of the CDR3 is TGCAGCGTTGAATTTTTTGGTGGCTGCACCTTC. Encoded protein: CSVEFFGGCTF. The chain has TRBV29-1 and TRBJ1-2; D uncertain. The CDR3 length is 11 residues. Germline-derived CDR1 and CDR2 are SQVTM and ANQGSEA.

A few counts support this clonotype. The chain uses TRBV5-6 and TRBJ2-2; D gene unclear. V lost 0 bases and J lost 0, with 9 bases in between. Germline loops: CDR1 SGHDT, CDR2 YYEEEE. This CDR3 has 16 amino acids. This CDR3 is CASSLGRFANTGELFF. The CDR3 coding sequence is TGTGCCAGCAGCTTGGGAAGGTTCGCGAACACCGGGGAGCTGTTTTTT.

This clonotype was seen more than once but under ten times. CDR3 in amino acids: CASSPFDGANVLTF. CDR3 sequence (DNA): TGTGCCAGCAGCCCGTTTGATGGGGCCAACGTCCTGACTTTC. The chain couples TRBV9 to TRBJ2-6; D is unresolved. Trimming left V 4 bases short and J 3 bases short, with 8 bases between. Germline V gene sequence: CDR1 SGDLS, CDR2 YYNGEE. The CDR3 runs to 14 residues.

This clonotype has at least ten counts. The CDR3 spells CATSGTVRGNTIYF. CDR3 sequence (DNA): TGTGCCACCAGCGGGACAGTACGTGGAAACACCATATATTTT. V gene TRBV15 combines with J gene TRBJ1-3; TRBD1 matches at 7 bases. J gave up 3 bases and V 5 bases, and 4 bases lay outside the gene matches. CDR1 is LNHNV, CDR2 YYDKDF, per germline (reference sequence). The CDR3 runs to 14 residues.

The chain combines TRBV20-1 with TRBJ2-2; D not resolved. V was trimmed by 5 bases and J by 6 bases, leaving 16 bases between them. Germline V gene data show CDR1 as DFQATT and CDR2 as SNEGSKA (reference sequence). The CDR3 sequence is 14 residues long. CDR3 loop: CSAAGPSIAGELFF. CDR3 bases: TGCAGTGCTGCCGGACCGTCTATCGCCGGGGAGCTGTTTTTT.